This T cell receptor beta chain was retrieved from a study of T cells in Graves' hyperthyroidism and ophthalmopathy. Looking at the study overall: Pretreatment peripheral blood was obtained at initial diagnosis.

A remark on this clonotype: Its antigen is not identified.

Study observations and caveats: Most expanded thyroid clonotypes above 0.001 also appeared in blood.

Researchers amplified the TCR beta CDR3 regions from RNA transcripts. Primed by the HTBI set, a first-round RT-PCR was run on the TCR CDR3. Each CDR3 protein is one row after TCRdb ran MiXCR on the multiplex PCR reads. Altogether about half a million distinct CDR3 sequences are present, less than 25% being singletons, with the ten largest covering approximately 11%. Losses at the gene ends were 5 bases for V and 6 bases for J; bases not matched to a gene: 17. The CDR3 has 17 residues. This TCR came from a woman in her thirties with Graves' ophthalmopathy. The sequenced sample was blood. V usage is TRBV12-3 or TRBV12-4 and J usage is TRBJ2-7, with 9 bases aligning to TRBD1. As DNA, the CDR3 is TGTGCCAGCAGTCGAGGGAGACGGTCCGGGACAGGGATCGAGCAGTACTTC. It is translated as CASSRGRRSGTGIEQYF.